This T cell receptor beta chain was obtained from a study of pediatric ulcerative colitis. The method was immunoSEQ multiplex PCR; TCRdb's version includes in-frame clones alone and lacks a portion of them. The profile covers 55,000 to 65,000 clones, with 75% to 85% appearing a single time and 4% to 6.5% taken by the ten largest. V was clipped by 5 bases and J by 0 bases, with 12 bases between them. CDR1 and CDR2 (germline): SGHVS, FNYEAQ. This CDR3 is built from 15 residues. The chain links TRBV7-6 to TRBJ2-3, with D perhaps matching TRBD2 (6 bases). Sequencing input: blood. The origin of this receptor is a boy aged 5-17 years with moderate ulcerative colitis. The CDR3 is CASSGGRGSTDTQYF. CDR3 nucleotide sequence: TGTGCCAGCAGCGGTGGGCGGGGTAGCACAGATACGCAGTATTTT.